This entry lists 32 T cell receptor beta chains sequenced from one sample in a study of T-cell reconstitution after alpha-beta-depleted transplantation in children. Unique molecular identifiers were used to barcode this TCRbeta library. TCRdb recomputed calls from the PCR reads with MiXCR, one row per CDR3 protein. Among roughly 340,000 distinct CDR3 sequences listed, about 16% were seen once. This material consisted of PBMCs, mostly from graft donor cells, taken 360 days after TCRalphabeta/CD19-depleted stem cell transplant. These receptors all stem from a male patient between 2 and 10 years old who had a stem cell transplant for acute lymphoblastic leukemia, so the T cells may come from the graft donor.

This clonotype was counted many times. The chain couples TRBV12-3 or TRBV12-4 to TRBJ2-2; D possibly corresponds to TRBD2 (5 bases). Trimming removed 5 bases from V and 3 bases from J, with 19 bases in between. This CDR3 comprises 17 residues. Here the CDR3 DNA reads TGTGCCAGCAGTGCCGGACCTCCATCGAGGGACACCGGGGAGCTGTTTTTT. Its translation is CASSAGPPSRDTGELFF.

The chain joins TRBV28 to TRBJ2-7; 11 nucleotides agree with TRBD2. CDR1 and CDR2 (germline): MDHEN, SYDVKM. V was pared by 2 bases and J by 7 bases, with 16 bases of the junction left unmatched. The CDR3 spans 18 residues. The chain's CDR3 is CASSLLHLAGGPSGEQYF. In DNA, the CDR3 is TGTGCCAGCAGTTTACTCCATTTAGCGGGAGGGCCCTCGGGTGAGCAGTACTTC.

This clonotype was observed a single time. A read error may explain this, as a much larger clone is one base away. The genes are TRBV4-3 and TRBJ2-7, with D possibly matching TRBD2 (7 bases). CDR1 is LGHNA and CDR2 is YSLEER in the germline V gene. The CDR3 totals 18 residues. V lost 0 bases, J lost 5 bases, and 23 bases lay in between. The CDR3 sequence: CASSQDGWDSRGPDEQYF. Written as DNA, the CDR3 is TGCGCCAGCAGCCAAGATGGGTGGGACTCGCGGGGGCCCGACGAGCAGTACTTC.

The chain couples TRBV28 to TRBJ2-7; D may correspond to TRBD1 or TRBD2 (5 bases each). The germline V gene encodes CDR1 MDHEN and CDR2 SYDVKM. V was cut by 8 bases and J by 3 bases, with 20 bases left in between. This CDR3 spans 15 amino acids. In DNA form, the CDR3 reads TGTGCCAGCCTCTCCCCGGGGCCAGCCCTCTACGAGCAGTACTTC. This encodes CASLSPGPALYEQYF.

This clonotype has a handful of counts. V is TRBV7-9 and J is TRBJ2-1; D assignment may be TRBD1 or TRBD2 (5 bases each). The CDR3 is 14 residues long. Trimming removed 1 base at V and 9 bases at J, with 13 bases between. In germline, CDR1 is SEHNR, CDR2 FQNEAQ (reference sequence). The CDR3 spells CASSLVIGTSEQFF. The CDR3 DNA reads TGTGCCAGCAGCTTAGTGATCGGGACGAGTGAGCAGTTCTTC.

The rearrangement links TRBV6-2 or TRBV6-3 to TRBJ2-5, with D perhaps matching TRBD2 (5 bases). Trimming stripped 2 bases from V and 1 base from J, with 8 bases between. CDR3 length: 14 amino acids. From germline, CDR1 is MNHEY and CDR2 SVGEGT. CDR3 sequence reads: CASSYPGFQETQYF. In DNA, the CDR3 is TGTGCCAGCAGTTACCCGGGGTTCCAAGAGACCCAGTACTTC.

J is TRBJ1-1 and V is TRBV12-5, with 7 nucleotides matching TRBD1. CDR1 is LGHNT and CDR2 is FRNRAP in the germline V gene. This CDR3 spans 17 amino acids. Trimming removed 0 bases from V and 9 bases from J; junction bases left unmatched: 16. CDR3 sequence: CASGLVQIGQDIRKAFF. CDR3 nucleotide sequence: TGTGCTAGTGGTTTGGTACAAATAGGACAGGATATTCGGAAAGCTTTCTTT.

This clonotype was found a few times. Written as DNA, the CDR3 is TGTGCCAGCAGTCCTCCTTGGGCTCTGGAGCAGTACTTC. Amino acid sequence: CASSPPWALEQYF. The chain employs TRBV28 and TRBJ2-7, with no clear D. Germline values: CDR1 MDHEN, CDR2 SYDVKM. The CDR3 runs to 13 residues. The ends were cut back, 5 bases at V and 7 bases at J, with 15 bases in the middle.

This clonotype has just a few counts. The chain couples TRBV9 to TRBJ2-7; possible D gene TRBD1, 7 bases. V was trimmed by 4 bases and J by 3 bases, leaving 20 bases between them. Germline V lookup: CDR1 SGDLS, CDR2 YYNGEE. The CDR3 sequence is 16 residues long. In DNA, the CDR3 is TGTGCCAGCAGCTCAGGGGGGCGATTGGCCTACTACGAGCAGTACTTC. Amino acid sequence: CASSSGGRLAYYEQYF.

This chain connects TRBV7-9 to TRBJ2-1, with 7 bases fitting TRBD2. The CDR3 has 12 amino acids. The V gene's germline CDR1 is SEHNR and CDR2 FQNEAQ (reference sequence). V lost 5 bases and J lost 7; bases outside the gene matches: 2. This CDR3 is CASSHGGNEQFF. For the CDR3, the DNA is TGTGCCAGCAGCCACGGGGGGAATGAGCAGTTCTTC.

The CDR3 protein is CASSFPPGRTNEKLFF. The CDR3 DNA follows: TGTGCCAGCAGTTTCCCCCCAGGAAGAACTAATGAAAAACTGTTTTTT. V and J are TRBV28 and TRBJ1-4; no definite D call. The CDR3 consists of 16 residues. V was shortened by 3 bases and J by 1 base, with 12 bases between the two germline ends. The germline V gene encodes CDR1 MDHEN and CDR2 SYDVKM.

This clonotype was seen more than once but under ten times. This chain connects TRBV4-2 to TRBJ2-6; D might be TRBD1 (5 bases). V lost 4 bases and J lost 3, with 13 bases in between. Germline V CDR1 and CDR2: LGHNA, YNFKEQ. This CDR3 contains 16 residues. The CDR3 here is CASSPVWGFGANVLTF. In nucleotides, the CDR3 is TGTGCCAGCAGCCCGGTTTGGGGCTTTGGGGCCAACGTCCTGACTTTC.

In this sample, this clonotype turned up a few times. The rearrangement links TRBV27 to TRBJ2-3; TRBD1 matches at 10 bases. Germline V gene lookup returns CDR1 MNHEY and CDR2 SMNVEV (reference sequence). V shed 5 bases, J shed 0 bases, and the junction held 8 bases outside the gene matches. This CDR3 spans 17 amino acids. CDR3 sequence (DNA): TGTGCCAGCAGTAGACTCGGGACAGGGGATAGCACAGATACGCAGTATTTT. Residues: CASSRLGTGDSTDTQYF.

This clonotype was counted between two and nine times. The V call is TRBV5-5, the J call TRBJ2-2; weak D call: TRBD1 (6 bases). Germline CDR1 SGHKS, CDR2 YYEKEE (reference sequence). The CDR3 totals 13 residues. Deletions cut 7 bases from V and 4 bases from J, with 11 bases between. CDR3 protein: CASEQGFTGELFF. The CDR3, as DNA: TGTGCCAGCGAACAGGGATTCACCGGGGAGCTGTTTTTT.

The J gene is TRBJ2-5, the V gene TRBV4-1, with D possibly TRBD2 on 6 matching bases. V was trimmed by 0 bases and J by 2 bases, leaving 10 bases between them. The germline gives CDR1 MGHRA, CDR2 YSYEKL. There are 15 residues in the CDR3. Here the CDR3 reads CASSQEGRGQETQYF. The CDR3 DNA reads TGCGCCAGCAGCCAAGAAGGGCGGGGTCAAGAGACCCAGTACTTC.

Many counts were recorded for this clonotype. The chain employs TRBV7-2 and TRBJ1-5; D unresolved. Trimming stripped 3 bases from V and 5 bases from J, with 5 bases between. The CDR3 extends over 12 amino acids. Per germline, CDR1 SGHTA and CDR2 FQGNSA. As DNA, the CDR3 is TGTGCCAGCAGCTTGGGGTATCAGCCCCAGCATTTT. This codes for CASSLGYQPQHF.

This clonotype was seen at least ten times. The rearrangement links TRBV29-1 to TRBJ2-1, with 7 nucleotides matching TRBD1. V shed 3 bases and J 1 base; nucleotides not matched to a gene: 6. Germline CDR1 SQVTM, CDR2 ANQGSEA. This CDR3 is built from 15 residues. The DNA of the CDR3 is TGCAGCGTTGATACGACAGGGTGGTCCTACAATGAGCAGTTCTTC. Translated: CSVDTTGWSYNEQFF.

The chain uses TRBV7-9 and TRBJ1-1; D gene uncertain. CDR3 size: 14 residues. The germline V gene encodes CDR1 SEHNR and CDR2 FQNEAQ (reference sequence). V was pared by 4 bases and J by 5 bases, with 14 bases between. DNA of the CDR3: TGTGCCAGCAGCTCCAGTGAGGGAAGGACTGAAGCTTTCTTT. The encoded protein is CASSSSEGRTEAFF.

The chain uses TRBV11-2 and TRBJ2-7, with D perhaps TRBD1 (5 bases). The CDR3 is 13 residues long. Germline values: CDR1 SGHAT, CDR2 FQNNGV. Trimming took 1 base from V and 5 from J, leaving 9 bases between them. The CDR3 DNA sequence: TGTGCCAGCAGCTTAGTAGGGGTGAACGAGCAGTACTTC. This sequence encodes CASSLVGVNEQYF.

Only a few counts were recorded for this clonotype. J is TRBJ2-3 and V is TRBV6-5, with TRBD2 identical over 9 bases. V lost 0 bases to trimming and J lost 6 bases; unmatched junction nucleotides: 7. This CDR3 has 16 residues. CDR1 is MNHEY, CDR2 SVGAGI, per germline. The CDR3 here is CASSYSIAGERDTQYF. CDR3 DNA: TGTGCCAGCAGTTACTCGATAGCGGGAGAGCGGGATACGCAGTATTTT.

This clonotype was seen more than once but under ten times. The DNA for the CDR3 is TGTGCCAGCAGTTTGAGGACTTTCTACGAGCAGTACTTC. This sequence encodes CASSLRTFYEQYF. The chain has TRBV12-3 or TRBV12-4 and TRBJ2-7; the D gene is possibly TRBD2 (5 bases). The CDR3 covers 13 residues. V shed 3 bases and J shed 3 bases, with 9 bases lying between them.

The chain carries TRBV20-1 and TRBJ2-4; D is perhaps TRBD2 (5 bases). CDR3 size: 13 residues. V was clipped by 4 bases and J by 3 bases, with 10 bases between them. Germline V gives CDR1 DFQATT, CDR2 SNEGSKA (reference sequence). The CDR3 nucleotides are TGCAGTGCTATCGGGGTGGGCAAAAACATTCAGTACTTC. The encoded protein is CSAIGVGKNIQYF.

The chain has TRBV20-1 and TRBJ2-2, with 16 bases aligning to TRBD2. The CDR3 is 16 residues long. V trimming: 3 bases; J trimming: 5 bases; junction bases outside the gene matches: 3. Germline V gives CDR1 DFQATT, CDR2 SNEGSKA (reference sequence). The CDR3 is CSASSGLAGGTGELFF. CDR3 coding DNA: TGCAGTGCTAGCTCGGGACTAGCGGGAGGGACCGGGGAGCTGTTTTTT.

The rearrangement links TRBV5-1 to TRBJ2-1; 7 nucleotides line up with TRBD2. The CDR3 consists of 13 residues. V was clipped by 2 bases and J by 6 bases; unmatched bases: 2. Germline loops: CDR1 SGHRS, CDR2 YFSETQ. The CDR3 sequence: CASSLLASNEQFF. The DNA for the CDR3 is TGCGCCAGCAGCTTACTAGCGTCCAATGAGCAGTTCTTC.

The sample holds a few counts of this clonotype. The chain employs TRBV12-3 or TRBV12-4 and TRBJ2-3, with 8 nucleotides matching TRBD1. The length of the CDR3 is 13 residues. The ends lost 6 bases at V and 4 bases at J; junction bases unmatched: 3. CDR3 residues: CASRDRDSDTQYF. The CDR3 bases are TGTGCCAGCAGGGACAGGGACTCAGATACGCAGTATTTT.

This clonotype was seen ten or more times. The V call is TRBV29-1, the J call TRBJ2-1; weak D call: TRBD2 (5 bases). V was shortened by 5 bases and J by 15 bases, with 14 bases between the two germline ends. CDR3 length: 10 amino acids. Germline V gene data show CDR1 as SQVTM and CDR2 as ANQGSEA. This CDR3 is CSVTRERAFF. CDR3 nucleotides: TGCAGCGTTACGAGGGAGAGAGCGTTCTTC.

The rearrangement links TRBV19 to TRBJ2-3; no firm D call. CDR3 length equals 14 residues. Germline V lookup: CDR1 LNHDA, CDR2 SQIVND (reference sequence). Deletions cut 6 bases from V and 1 base from J, with 11 bases between. The CDR3 DNA reads TGTGCCAGTAGGGTCCAATACGGCACAGATACGCAGTATTTT. It translates to CASRVQYGTDTQYF.

There are many counts of this clonotype. The chain has TRBV29-1 and TRBJ2-1; 7 bases are shared with TRBD2. CDR1 and CDR2 from the germline V gene are SQVTM and ANQGSEA. Unmatched junction bases numbered 13, after V lost 3 bases and J lost 8 bases. This CDR3 is built from 15 residues. CDR3 DNA sequence: TGCAGCGTTGAGGGGCTGGCTAGCGGTAGCGATGAGCAGTTCTTC. Amino acids: CSVEGLASGSDEQFF.

This clonotype was seen more than once but under ten times. The CDR3 spells CASSLAPWTGGSYGYTF. CDR3 sequence (DNA): TGTGCCAGCAGTTTAGCCCCTTGGACAGGGGGCTCCTATGGCTACACCTTC. V and J are TRBV12-3 or TRBV12-4 and TRBJ1-2; 11 bases map to TRBD1. Trimming removed 0 bases from V and 4 bases from J; junction bases left unmatched: 7. The CDR3 has 17 amino acids.

The V call is TRBV30, the J call TRBJ1-5, with 7 bases lining up with TRBD1. Germline lookup yields CDR1 GTSNPN and CDR2 SVGIG (reference sequence). The CDR3 contains 16 residues. V was clipped by 2 bases and J by 4 bases; unmatched bases: 11. DNA for the CDR3: TGTGCCTGGAGTACCCGAGGACACAGGGGAAATCAGCCCCAGCATTTT. Its protein product is CAWSTRGHRGNQPQHF.

There are a few counts of this clonotype. The chain uses TRBV7-9 and TRBJ2-5; maybe TRBD2 (5 bases). CDR3 size: 15 residues. The V gene's germline CDR1 is SEHNR and CDR2 FQNEAQ (reference sequence). V dropped 1 base and J dropped 5 bases, with 14 bases sitting between them. CDR3 DNA sequence: TGTGCCAGCAGCTTAGACGGAGGAGGCGGGGAGACCCAGTACTTC. The encoded protein is CASSLDGGGGETQYF.

Only a few counts were recorded for this clonotype. The chain couples TRBV9 to TRBJ2-7, with 8 bases fitting TRBD2. The CDR3 covers 15 residues. V lost 0 bases, J lost 4 bases, and 6 bases stayed unmatched. Germline V gene lookup returns CDR1 SGDLS and CDR2 YYNGEE. CDR3 sequence reads: CASSVDAGGRYEQYF. CDR3 bases: TGTGCCAGCAGCGTAGATGCGGGAGGAAGATACGAGCAGTACTTC.